This is a list of T cell receptor beta chains from one sample in a study of T-cell memory formation after mild COVID-19. TCRdb passed the 5' RACE reads through MiXCR, listing each CDR3 protein once. The profile shows about 430,000 distinct CDR3 sequences, roughly 18% of them singletons. Material: PBMCs or a T cell subset sorted from them (not recorded which). These receptors all stem from a man between 18 and 29 years old who had mild COVID-19 (a few samples of this study predate the infection). Cell type and time point are not known. Each CDR3 is given with its conserved first and last residue. A D gene is named only where the DNA matches it firmly. Clone sizes are given selectively: once, few, many, or a class where the clone is expanded.

abundance: .; d_gene: TRBD1; j_gene: TRBJ1-1; v_gene: TRBV7-2; CDR3aa: CASSLHTGGSTEAFF; CDR3nt: TGTGCCAGCAGCTTACACACAGGGGGGAGCACTGAAGCTTTCTTT
abundance: few; d_gene: TRBD1; j_gene: TRBJ1-5; v_gene: TRBV5-6; CDR3aa: CASSIGTGGSSQPQHF; CDR3nt: TGTGCCAGCAGCATAGGGACAGGGGGAAGTAGTCAGCCCCAGCATTTT
abundance: .; d_gene: TRBD1; j_gene: TRBJ2-2; v_gene: TRBV6-2/TRBV6-3; CDR3aa: CASSPTPTGPIGELFF; CDR3nt: TGTGCCAGCAGTCCAACACCGACAGGGCCCATCGGGGAGCTGTTTTTT
abundance: few; d_gene: TRBD1; j_gene: TRBJ1-1; v_gene: TRBV15; CDR3aa: CATSRSRGIEAFF; CDR3nt: TGTGCCACCAGCAGGTCCAGGGGGATTGAAGCTTTCTTT
abundance: .; d_gene: .; j_gene: TRBJ1-2; v_gene: TRBV20-1; CDR3aa: CSARQGSYGYTF; CDR3nt: TGCAGTGCTAGGCAGGGGTCCTATGGCTACACCTTC
abundance: few; d_gene: TRBD2; j_gene: TRBJ2-1; v_gene: TRBV7-2; CDR3aa: CASTPYGTSGVNEQFF; CDR3nt: TGTGCCAGCACCCCCTACGGGACTAGCGGAGTCAATGAGCAGTTCTTC
abundance: many; d_gene: .; j_gene: TRBJ2-7; v_gene: TRBV29-1; CDR3aa: CSVEGSDNSRDYEQYF; CDR3nt: TGCAGCGTTGAAGGGTCAGACAATTCCCGGGACTACGAGCAGTACTTC
abundance: few; d_gene: .; j_gene: TRBJ2-7; v_gene: TRBV3-2; CDR3aa: CASSQIQGRWYEQYF; CDR3nt: TGTGCCAGCAGCCAGATCCAGGGTCGGTGGTACGAGCAGTACTTC
abundance: .; d_gene: .; j_gene: TRBJ1-5; v_gene: TRBV30; CDR3aa: CACRSGGNQPQHF; CDR3nt: TGTGCCTGTCGGTCGGGCGGCAATCAGCCCCAGCATTTT
abundance: .; d_gene: .; j_gene: TRBJ2-7; v_gene: TRBV19; CDR3aa: CASSLSMDFNSYEQYF; CDR3nt: TGTGCCAGTAGCTTGTCCATGGACTTCAACTCCTACGAGCAGTACTTC
abundance: .; d_gene: .; j_gene: TRBJ1-2; v_gene: TRBV4-1; CDR3aa: CASSQIDGRGDGYTF; CDR3nt: TGCGCCAGCAGCCAAATTGACGGGAGGGGGGATGGCTACACCTTC
abundance: many; d_gene: TRBD1; j_gene: TRBJ1-4; v_gene: TRBV5-1; CDR3aa: CASSRGDRGGEKLFF; CDR3nt: TGCGCCAGCAGCCGAGGGGACAGGGGAGGTGAAAAACTGTTTTTT
abundance: many; d_gene: TRBD2; j_gene: TRBJ2-2; v_gene: TRBV6-5; CDR3aa: CASSYAGAGELFF; CDR3nt: TGTGCCAGCAGTTATGCGGGGGCCGGGGAGCTGTTTTTT
abundance: .; d_gene: .; j_gene: TRBJ1-1; v_gene: TRBV11-1; CDR3aa: CASSPRGDGTEAFF; CDR3nt: TGTGCCAGCAGCCCGCGAGGAGATGGAACTGAAGCTTTCTTT
abundance: .; d_gene: .; j_gene: TRBJ1-1; v_gene: TRBV5-1; CDR3aa: CASSLPGLSVTEAFF; CDR3nt: TGCGCCAGCAGCTTACCAGGGCTTAGCGTCACTGAAGCTTTCTTT
abundance: many; d_gene: .; j_gene: TRBJ2-1; v_gene: TRBV5-1; CDR3aa: CASSLASGPNEQFF; CDR3nt: TGCGCCAGCAGCTTGGCGTCGGGCCCCAATGAGCAGTTCTTC
abundance: .; d_gene: .; j_gene: TRBJ1-6; v_gene: TRBV7-2; CDR3aa: CASSLGAGVGSPLHF; CDR3nt: TGTGCCAGCAGCTTAGGGGCAGGGGTGGGCTCACCCCTCCACTTT
abundance: once; d_gene: .; j_gene: TRBJ2-1; v_gene: TRBV6-1; CDR3aa: CASSGGVSSYNEQFF; CDR3nt: TGTGCCAGCAGTGGGGGGGTGAGTTCCTACAATGAGCAGTTCTTC
abundance: .; d_gene: TRBD2; j_gene: TRBJ2-3; v_gene: TRBV7-9; CDR3aa: CASRPQASGTDTQYF; CDR3nt: TGTGCCAGCAGACCACAGGCTAGCGGGACAGATACGCAGTATTTT
abundance: .; d_gene: TRBD1; j_gene: TRBJ2-6; v_gene: TRBV7-2; CDR3aa: CASSLALGQGRSGANVLTF; CDR3nt: TGTGCCAGCAGCTTAGCATTGGGACAGGGACGCTCTGGGGCCAACGTCCTGACTTTC
abundance: .; d_gene: .; j_gene: TRBJ1-5; v_gene: TRBV5-1; CDR3aa: CASSEGNGEQPQHF; CDR3nt: TGCGCCAGCAGCGAGGGGAATGGGGAGCAGCCCCAGCATTTT
abundance: few; d_gene: .; j_gene: TRBJ1-1; v_gene: TRBV4-3; CDR3aa: CASSPDPSKNTEAFF; CDR3nt: TGCGCCAGCAGCCCCGATCCGTCGAAGAACACTGAAGCTTTCTTT
abundance: .; d_gene: .; j_gene: TRBJ1-2; v_gene: TRBV7-2; CDR3aa: CASIQLGVGYTF; CDR3nt: TGTGCCAGCATACAGTTAGGGGTCGGCTACACCTTC
abundance: few; d_gene: .; j_gene: TRBJ2-3; v_gene: TRBV2; CDR3aa: CASRAVGRGTADTQYF; CDR3nt: TGTGCCAGCAGAGCCGTAGGACGAGGTACGGCAGATACGCAGTATTTT
abundance: .; d_gene: TRBD1; j_gene: TRBJ2-7; v_gene: TRBV7-9; CDR3aa: CASSGSGTGRSYEQYF; CDR3nt: TGTGCCAGCAGCGGGTCCGGGACAGGGAGATCCTACGAGCAGTACTTC
abundance: .; d_gene: TRBD1; j_gene: TRBJ1-4; v_gene: TRBV6-5; CDR3aa: CASNDRGLDEKLFF; CDR3nt: TGTGCCAGCAACGACAGGGGATTAGATGAAAAACTGTTTTTT
abundance: .; d_gene: TRBD1; j_gene: TRBJ2-1; v_gene: TRBV7-3; CDR3aa: CASSRAPDRGDEQFF; CDR3nt: TGTGCCAGCAGCCGGGCCCCAGACAGGGGCGACGAGCAGTTCTTC
abundance: .; d_gene: .; j_gene: TRBJ1-2; v_gene: TRBV20-1; CDR3aa: CSARAPGGGYTF; CDR3nt: TGCAGTGCTAGAGCCCCAGGAGGAGGCTACACCTTC
abundance: .; d_gene: .; j_gene: TRBJ1-2; v_gene: TRBV29-1; CDR3aa: CSVTRGYGYTF; CDR3nt: TGCAGCGTCACTCGCGGATATGGCTACACCTTC
abundance: .; d_gene: TRBD1; j_gene: TRBJ1-1; v_gene: TRBV29-1; CDR3aa: CSVEGGTGFAEAFF; CDR3nt: TGCAGCGTTGAAGGGGGGACAGGATTCGCTGAAGCTTTCTTT
abundance: .; d_gene: .; j_gene: TRBJ1-2; v_gene: TRBV30; CDR3aa: CAWSVTYRGYTF; CDR3nt: TGTGCCTGGAGTGTAACGTACAGGGGCTACACCTTC
abundance: .; d_gene: .; j_gene: TRBJ2-1; v_gene: TRBV11-3; CDR3aa: CASSSYREGNEQFF; CDR3nt: TGTGCCAGCAGCTCGTACCGAGAGGGCAATGAGCAGTTCTTC
abundance: few; d_gene: .; j_gene: TRBJ1-1; v_gene: TRBV28; CDR3aa: CASSYPVGVNTEAFF; CDR3nt: TGTGCCAGCAGTTACCCAGTTGGGGTAAACACTGAAGCTTTCTTT
abundance: .; d_gene: .; j_gene: TRBJ2-2; v_gene: TRBV6-6; CDR3aa: CASRQAGDPAGELFF; CDR3nt: TGTGCCAGCCGTCAGGCAGGGGATCCCGCCGGGGAGCTGTTTTTT
abundance: .; d_gene: TRBD2; j_gene: TRBJ2-5; v_gene: TRBV6-5; CDR3aa: CASRRGLAGPRNQETQYF; CDR3nt: TGTGCCAGCAGGCGCGGACTAGCGGGGCCCCGAAACCAAGAGACCCAGTACTTC
abundance: .; d_gene: .; j_gene: TRBJ1-6; v_gene: TRBV6-1; CDR3aa: CASSEASGWASPLHF; CDR3nt: TGTGCCAGCAGTGAAGCATCGGGGTGGGCTTCACCCCTCCACTTT
abundance: .; d_gene: .; j_gene: TRBJ1-3; v_gene: TRBV18; CDR3aa: CASSPSGPGNTIYF; CDR3nt: TGTGCCAGCTCACCATCGGGGCCCGGAAACACCATATATTTT
abundance: .; d_gene: .; j_gene: TRBJ2-3; v_gene: TRBV11-2; CDR3aa: CASSLGATGLSTDTQYF; CDR3nt: TGTGCCAGCAGCCTAGGAGCCACAGGGCTTAGCACAGATACGCAGTATTTT
abundance: few; d_gene: .; j_gene: TRBJ2-1; v_gene: TRBV12-3/TRBV12-4; CDR3aa: CASSPARSQEQFF; CDR3nt: TGTGCCAGCAGTCCCGCCAGGTCACAGGAGCAGTTCTTC
abundance: .; d_gene: .; j_gene: TRBJ1-2; v_gene: TRBV5-1; CDR3aa: CASSVRGDGYTF; CDR3nt: TGCGCCAGCAGCGTCAGGGGTGATGGCTACACCTTC
abundance: .; d_gene: .; j_gene: TRBJ2-1; v_gene: TRBV7-6; CDR3aa: CASSLGSPNEQFF; CDR3nt: TGTGCCAGCAGCTTAGGTAGTCCCAATGAGCAGTTCTTC
abundance: few; d_gene: TRBD2; j_gene: TRBJ2-1; v_gene: TRBV28; CDR3aa: CASRTRLAGATYNEQFF; CDR3nt: TGTGCCAGCAGGACTCGACTAGCGGGGGCTACCTACAATGAGCAGTTCTTC
abundance: .; d_gene: .; j_gene: TRBJ1-6; v_gene: TRBV19; CDR3aa: CASSIVGTDYSPLHF; CDR3nt: TGTGCCAGTAGTATAGTCGGGACGGACTATTCGCCCCTCCACTTT
abundance: few; d_gene: .; j_gene: TRBJ2-3; v_gene: TRBV9; CDR3aa: CASSVGATSTDTQYF; CDR3nt: TGTGCCAGCAGCGTAGGAGCGACTAGCACAGATACGCAGTATTTT
abundance: .; d_gene: .; j_gene: TRBJ2-5; v_gene: TRBV20-1; CDR3aa: CSARDTEETQYF; CDR3nt: TGCAGTGCTAGAGACACAGAAGAGACCCAGTACTTC